What follows are 30 T cell receptor beta chains derived from one specimen sequenced in a study of T cells in Graves' hyperthyroidism and ophthalmopathy. What was amplified from RNA transcripts were TCR beta CDR3 regions. HTBI primers were employed in a first-round RT-PCR of the TCR CDR3. Each CDR3 protein gets one entry after TCRdb re-called the multiplex PCR reads with MiXCR. The sample records around 55,000 distinct CDR3 sequences, roughly half being singletons. Source material: blood. The source of these receptors is a woman aged 50 to 65 with Graves' ophthalmopathy.

This clonotype was seen ten or more times. V usage is TRBV27 and J usage is TRBJ2-1; no clear D. The CDR3 runs 12 residues. V gave up 0 bases and J gave up 6 bases, with 3 bases separating them. CDR1 is MNHEY, CDR2 SMNVEV, per germline (reference sequence). CDR3 sequence: CASSLSGNEQFF. DNA of the CDR3: TGTGCCAGCAGTTTATCGGGCAATGAGCAGTTCTTC.

In its sample, this clonotype was seen a few times. A read error may account for a junction end that differs from germline. V and J are TRBV24-1 and TRBJ2-1; weak D call: TRBD2 (6 bases). Per the germline V gene, CDR1 is KGHDR and CDR2 is SFDVKD. CDR3 length: 16 amino acids. CDR3 sequence reads: CATSDQDGSSHNEQFF. The CDR3, as DNA: TGTGCCACCAGTGATCAGGACGGGAGCTCCCACAATGAGCAGTTCTTC.

This chain uses TRBV10-3 with TRBJ2-5, with D perhaps matching TRBD2 (7 bases). The CDR3 sequence is 18 residues long. Germline V gives CDR1 ENHRY, CDR2 SYGVKD. V lost 0 bases, J lost 1 base, and 18 bases lay in between. Here the CDR3 DNA reads TGTGCCATCAGTGAGTCGGGGAGGGGGGGCGTGACCCAAGAGACCCAGTACTTC. Its translation is CAISESGRGGVTQETQYF.

Concerning this clonotype: With a much larger clone just one base away, this may be a read error. The gene calls are TRBV2 and TRBJ2-2, with D possibly TRBD1 on 5 matching bases. The CDR3 sequence is 16 residues long. Germline CDR1 SNHLY, CDR2 FYNNEI. Trimming took 1 base from V and 4 from J, leaving 13 bases between them. CDR3: CASSEGSRQGTGELFF. The CDR3 nucleotides are TGTGCCAGCAGTGAAGGTTCGCGGCAGGGCACCGGGGAGCTGTTTTTT.

The chain recombines TRBV2 with TRBJ2-3; D not resolved. Germline CDR1 SNHLY, CDR2 FYNNEI. The CDR3 runs to 12 residues. V was cut by 4 bases and J by 6 bases, with 8 bases left in between. CDR3 region: CASSGNTDTQYF. In DNA form, the CDR3 reads TGTGCCAGCAGTGGCAACACCGATACGCAGTATTTT.

This clonotype came up many times. The V and J genes are TRBV12-3 or TRBV12-4 and TRBJ2-7; D unclear. Trimming left V 5 bases short and J 2 bases short, with 7 bases between. The CDR3 length is 12 residues. The CDR3 protein is CASSPGAYEQYF. In DNA, the CDR3 is TGTGCCAGCAGTCCTGGGGCCTACGAGCAGTACTTC.

Many counts were recorded for this clonotype. V usage is TRBV7-3 and J usage is TRBJ2-2, with D perhaps TRBD1 or TRBD2 (5 bases each). V lost 3 bases, J lost 5 bases, and 13 bases lay in between. The CDR3 loop spans 15 amino acids. Per the germline V gene, CDR1 is SGHTA and CDR2 is FQGTGA. In DNA, the CDR3 is TGTGCCAGCAGCTTTGGGGACGGTGTGACCGGGGAGCTGTTTTTT. It is translated as CASSFGDGVTGELFF.

In its sample, this clonotype was seen many times. This rearrangement joins TRBV28 to TRBJ2-5; D possibly uses TRBD1 or TRBD2 (7 bases each). V was cut by 6 bases and J by 5 bases, with 13 bases left in between. The CDR3 spans 13 residues. Germline values: CDR1 MDHEN, CDR2 SYDVKM. The CDR3 protein is CASSQGGRETQYF. CDR3 in DNA: TGTGCCAGCAGCCAGGGGGGGCGGGAGACCCAGTACTTC.

This clonotype showed up many times. The V call is TRBV14, the J call TRBJ2-1; D might be TRBD2 (5 bases). The CDR3 covers 14 residues. CDR1 and CDR2 (germline): SGHDN, FVKESK. Trimming removed 4 bases at V and 3 bases at J, with 10 bases between. The CDR3 nucleotides read TGTGCCAGCAGCCTCCCAGCGGACTACAATGAGCAGTTCTTC. Translated: CASSLPADYNEQFF.

This clonotype occurred many times. The chain employs TRBV4-1 and TRBJ1-5; tentatively, D is TRBD1 (5 bases). The CDR3 has 22 amino acids. The germline V gene encodes CDR1 MGHRA and CDR2 YSYEKL. With 4 bases removed from V and 0 bases from J, the gap between germline ends came to 31 bases. This chain's CDR3 is CASSRFPRAGKDIGYSNQPQHF. DNA for the CDR3: TGCGCCAGCAGCCGATTTCCCCGGGCAGGGAAGGACATCGGGTATAGCAATCAGCCCCAGCATTTT.

At least ten counts were recorded for this clonotype. The chain combines TRBV6-1 with TRBJ1-4; unclear D gene. Deletions cut 2 bases from V and 4 bases from J, with 5 bases between. The V gene's germline CDR1 is MNHNS and CDR2 SASEGT. This CDR3 spans 13 amino acids. As DNA, the CDR3 is TGTGCCAGCAGTGAAACCGATAATGAAAAACTGTTTTTT. This gives the protein CASSETDNEKLFF.

This clonotype is classed as medium-sized. The rearrangement links TRBV7-3 to TRBJ1-1, with D uncertain. CDR1 SGHTA and CDR2 FQGTGA come from the germline V gene. Trimming took off 1 base at V and 1 base at J, with 4 bases between the two ends. CDR3 length: 13 residues. CDR3 nucleotide sequence: TGTGCCAGCAGCTTAAACGCGAACACTGAAGCTTTCTTT. Protein product: CASSLNANTEAFF.

This clonotype came up a few times. This rearrangement joins TRBV7-7 to TRBJ2-1; 8 nucleotides agree with TRBD2. From germline, CDR1 is SSHAT and CDR2 FNYEAQ (reference sequence). The CDR3 spans 16 residues. In DNA form, the CDR3 reads TGTGCTAGCGCCAGCTTAAGCGGGGGCTCCTACAATGAGCAGTTCTTC. Translating gives CASASLSGGSYNEQFF.

The chain combines TRBV10-3 with TRBJ2-5; 13 nucleotides align to TRBD2. Germline CDR1 and CDR2: ENHRY and SYGVKD. CDR3 length equals 16 residues. V lost 3 bases, J lost 3 bases, and 4 bases stayed unmatched. CDR3 DNA sequence: TGTGCCATCAGTGACATCACTAGCGGGGGGGAAGAGACCCAGTACTTC. This encodes CAISDITSGGEETQYF.

Only one count was recorded for this clonotype. The V gene is TRBV24-1, the J gene TRBJ2-5; no clear D gene. V dropped 0 bases and J dropped 5 bases, with 6 bases sitting between them. In germline, CDR1 is KGHDR, CDR2 SFDVKD. The CDR3 totals 13 residues. The CDR3 is CATSDLYSETQYF. The CDR3 nucleotides read TGTGCCACCAGTGATTTGTACTCGGAGACCCAGTACTTC.

The table lists this clonotype with many counts. V is TRBV7-3 and J is TRBJ2-2; the D is unclear. The V gene's germline CDR1 is SGHTA and CDR2 FQGTGA. Trimming removed 0 bases at V and 4 bases at J, with 9 bases between. The CDR3 has 15 amino acids. The CDR3 is CASSLTRASTGELFF. The DNA for the CDR3 is TGTGCCAGCAGCTTAACTCGGGCCAGCACCGGGGAGCTGTTTTTT.

The V and J genes are TRBV7-2 and TRBJ2-4, with 8 positions matching TRBD2. Trimming at V came to 5 bases and at J to 2 bases, leaving 14 bases not matched to a gene. There are 18 residues in the CDR3. The germline V gene has CDR1 SGHTA and CDR2 FQGNSA. CDR3 amino acids: CASSRTGAAGATKNIQYF. The CDR3 nucleotides are TGTGCCAGCAGCCGCACTGGAGCAGCGGGAGCGACCAAAAACATTCAGTACTTC.

Concerning this clonotype itself: This may arise from a read error, as a much more abundant clone is one base away. CDR3 DNA sequence: TGTGCCAGCAGTTACTCGGAGCCGCTGGTGGGCAATGAGCAGTTCTTC. This codes for CASSYSEPLVGNEQFF. The J gene is TRBJ2-1, the V gene TRBV6-5; D is uncertain. The CDR3 length is 16 residues. The germline V and J ends were trimmed by 0 bases and 6 bases, with 15 bases remaining between them. Germline CDR1 is MNHEY and CDR2 is SVGAGI.

This clonotype was counted at least ten times. The chain couples TRBV6-5 to TRBJ2-7; D is possibly TRBD1 (5 bases). This CDR3 spans 13 amino acids. From germline, CDR1 is MNHEY and CDR2 SVGAGI. V gave up 4 bases and J gave up 2 bases, with 9 bases separating them. Written as DNA, the CDR3 is TGTGCCAGCAGTTCGTCAGGGCCCTACGAGCAGTACTTC. This encodes CASSSSGPYEQYF.

The chain couples TRBV5-4 to TRBJ2-4; D is undetermined. The V gene lost 4 bases and the J gene lost 0 bases, with 14 bases spanning the gap. There are 16 residues in the CDR3. Looked up from germline, CDR1 is SGHNT and CDR2 is YYREEE (reference sequence). CDR3 nucleotides: TGTGCCAGCAGCCCCGGACGGAACCTAGCCAAAAACATTCAGTACTTC. The encoded protein is CASSPGRNLAKNIQYF.

The genes are TRBV19 and TRBJ2-7; TRBD1 is a possible D gene (6 bases). CDR1 is LNHDA and CDR2 is SQIVND in the germline V gene (reference sequence). This CDR3 spans 14 amino acids. The V gene lost 3 bases and the J gene lost 1 base, with 10 bases spanning the gap. The CDR3 spells CASSMSGESYEQYF. In DNA, the CDR3 is TGTGCCAGTAGTATGTCAGGGGAGTCCTACGAGCAGTACTTC. The full variable domain, with the rest looked up from reference TRBV19 and TRBJ2-7, is DGGITQSPKYLFRKEGQNVTLSCEQNLNHDAMYWYRQDPGQGLRLIYYSQIVNDFQKGDIAEGYSVSREKKESFPLTVTSAQKNPTAFYLCASSMSGESYEQYFGPGTRLTVT.

Concerning this clonotype itself: This is likely a read error, given that the CDR3 carries no conserved phenylalanine or tryptophan at its end. This chain uses TRBV11-2 with TRBJ2-7; 12 nucleotides line up with TRBD2. CDR1 is SGHAT and CDR2 is FQNNGV in the germline V gene. CDR3 length equals 16 residues. CDR3 in amino acids: CASSLRLAGAAYGQYL. DNA of the CDR3: TGTGCCAGCAGCCTACGACTAGCGGGAGCGGCCTACGGGCAGTACCTC.

The CDR3 DNA reads as TGCGCCAGCAGCTTGGATGCAGGGGCCAACGTCCTGACTTTC. It codes for CASSLDAGANVLTF. J is TRBJ2-6 and V is TRBV5-1; D not certain. The CDR3 has 14 residues. V lost 0 bases and J 4 bases, leaving 5 bases between the germline ends. CDR1 and CDR2 (germline): SGHRS, YFSETQ.

By proportion, this clonotype is medium-sized. The chain has TRBV10-3 and TRBJ2-7; possibly TRBD2 for D (5 bases). V was pared by 3 bases and J by 7 bases, with 10 bases between. This CDR3 contains 12 residues. The germline V gene encodes CDR1 ENHRY and CDR2 SYGVKD. The CDR3 DNA sequence: TGTGCCATCAGTGAACCCTCGGGGGAGCAGTACTTC. Translating it yields CAISEPSGEQYF.

This rearrangement joins TRBV7-2 to TRBJ1-6, with D unresolved. V was shortened by 1 base and J by 0 bases, with 10 bases between the two germline ends. The CDR3 is made up of 17 amino acids. The germline gives CDR1 SGHTA, CDR2 FQGNSA. CDR3 amino acids: CASSLGARSSYNSPLHF. For the CDR3, the DNA is TGTGCCAGCAGCTTAGGCGCGAGGAGCTCCTATAATTCACCCCTCCACTTT. Variable domain in full (rest from reference TRBV7-2 and TRBJ1-6): GAGVSQSPSNKVTEKGKDVELRCDPISGHTALYWYRQSLGQGLEFLIYFQGNSAPDKSGLPSDRFSAERTGGSVSTLTIQRTQQEDSAVYLCASSLGARSSYNSPLHFGNGTRLTVT.

This clonotype was recorded at least ten times. The chain joins TRBV7-9 to TRBJ1-4, with a tentative D call TRBD1 (5 bases). CDR3 length equals 15 residues. V lost 5 bases, J lost 1 base, and 11 bases lay in between. The germline gives CDR1 SEHNR, CDR2 FQNEAQ (reference sequence). Here the CDR3 DNA reads TGTGCCAGCAGCCCCGCGGGGGGAACTAATGAAAAACTGTTTTTT. Translated, it gives CASSPAGGTNEKLFF.

The J gene is TRBJ2-7, the V gene TRBV2; D may match TRBD1 or TRBD2 (5 bases each). CDR1 and CDR2 (germline): SNHLY, FYNNEI. Trimming left V 1 base short and J 7 bases short, with 11 bases between. The CDR3 has 13 amino acids. This CDR3 is CASSEEGTGEQYF. In DNA form, the CDR3 reads TGTGCCAGCAGTGAAGAGGGGACCGGGGAGCAGTACTTC.

This clonotype appeared a single time. The J gene is TRBJ1-1, the V gene TRBV29-1; D is uncertain. V lost 6 bases to trimming and J lost 4 bases, with 9 bases between them. The germline gives CDR1 SQVTM, CDR2 ANQGSEA. This CDR3 has 11 amino acids. CDR3 sequence reads: CSVVPSTEAFF. DNA for the CDR3: TGCAGCGTAGTCCCCTCCACTGAAGCTTTCTTT.

This clonotype was observed at least ten times. The chain recombines TRBV28 with TRBJ2-7; 9 bases align to TRBD1. This CDR3 spans 14 amino acids. Germline CDR1 is MDHEN and CDR2 is SYDVKM. Trimming took 5 bases from V and 2 from J; bases not matched to a gene: 4. CDR3: CASSNRGRAYEQYF. CDR3 DNA: TGTGCCAGCAGTAACAGGGGGCGCGCCTACGAGCAGTACTTC.

This clonotype was observed at least ten times. The genes are TRBV28 and TRBJ1-1; TRBD1 is a possible D gene (6 bases). Deletions cut 7 bases from V and 2 bases from J, with 14 bases between. Germline V CDR1 and CDR2: MDHEN, SYDVKM. The CDR3 runs 14 residues. Here the CDR3 DNA reads TGTGCCAGCAACCTCGACAGGCCTAACACTGAAGCTTTCTTT. Translated: CASNLDRPNTEAFF. The complete variable domain, with remaining parts taken from reference TRBV28 and TRBJ1-1, reads DVKVTQSSRYLVKRTGEKVFLECVQDMDHENMFWYRQDPGLGLRLIYFSYDVKMKEKGDIPEGYSVSREKKERFSLILESASTNQTSMYLCASNLDRPNTEAFFGQGTRLTVV.